The clone carrying this T cell receptor (beta chain) was seen a few times. This entry comes from a study of blood T cells in healthy people across ages. Germline V gene sequence: CDR1 SGHTA, CDR2 FQGNSA. V lost 8 bases, J lost 2 bases, and 20 bases lay in between. This CDR3 is 16 amino acids long. Then a second PCR, running about 6 to 12 cycles, was carried out with a sample-barcoded 5' primer and a J-beta primer mix. Via MiXCR, TCRdb re-called the 5' RACE reads, giving one row per CDR3 protein. In the table there are some 760,000 distinct CDR3 sequences, about 25% of which are singletons. This same sample was also taken into another study, of T cells of mothers and their children.

This TCR was sampled from a boy aged 5-17 years in good health. The sample was blood. The rearrangement uses TRBV7-2 and TRBJ2-3; no reliable D call. The CDR3 nucleotides read TGTGCCAGCCGATCCGCCCAGATTATCCTCACAGATACGCAGTATTTT. This translates into CASRSAQIILTDTQYF.